One sample yielded the 24 T cell receptor beta chains listed below, sequenced in a study of T cell changes during pregnancy in multiple sclerosis. TCRdb's copy holds only in-frame clones and misses some; the assay was immunoSEQ multiplex PCR. Among 40,000 to 55,000 clones listed, around 93% were seen once. The specimen comprised CD8+ T cells from peripheral blood mononuclear cells, sampled in the second trimester of pregnancy. Receptors originate from a female donor with multiple sclerosis, enrolled in a pregnancy study.

The chain is built from TRBV30 and TRBJ1-2, with TRBD1 as a possible D gene (6 bases). The germline CDR1 and CDR2 sequences are GTSNPN and SVGIG (reference sequence). V dropped 2 bases and J dropped 6 bases, with 13 bases sitting between them. The CDR3 loop spans 13 amino acids. The CDR3 DNA sequence: TGTGCCTGGAGTACAGGGACGTCGGATGGCTACACCTTC. This codes for CAWSTGTSDGYTF.

The chain has TRBV4-3 and TRBJ1-1; a possible D gene is TRBD1 (6 bases). This CDR3 has 14 amino acids. The V end lost 1 base, the J end lost 6 bases, and 12 bases lay between the germline ends. CDR1 and CDR2 from the germline V gene are LGHNA and YSLEER. CDR3 in DNA: TGCGCCAGCAGCCAAGGCACAGGGTGGTCTGAAGCTTTCTTT. Encoded protein: CASSQGTGWSEAFF.

This clone was seen a single time. This chain uses TRBV7-6 with TRBJ1-1; D may be TRBD1 (5 bases). The CDR3 is 15 residues long. The V gene's germline CDR1 is SGHVS and CDR2 FNYEAQ. V was clipped by 5 bases and J by 1 base, with 14 bases between them. Here the CDR3 reads CASSPWGGANTEAFF. Here the CDR3 DNA reads TGTGCCAGCAGCCCCTGGGGGGGAGCGAACACTGAAGCTTTCTTT. Full variable domain (remainder filled in from reference TRBV7-6 and TRBJ1-1): GAGVSQSPRYKVTKRGQDVALRCDPISGHVSLYWYRQALGQGPEFLTYFNYEAQQDKSGLPNDRFSAERPEGSISTLTIQRTEQRDSAMYRCASSPWGGANTEAFFGQGTRLTVV.

The chain recombines TRBV7-2 with TRBJ2-7, with unresolved D. The ends were cut back, 6 bases at V and 1 base at J, with 16 bases in the middle. CDR3 length: 15 amino acids. CDR1 and CDR2 from the germline V gene are SGHTA and FQGNSA. The CDR3 spells CASSSVPSLSYEQYF. CDR3 DNA: TGTGCCAGCAGTTCTGTCCCTTCCCTGTCCTACGAGCAGTACTTC.

V usage is TRBV19 and J usage is TRBJ2-1, with a weak D call TRBD2 (5 bases). The CDR3 is 14 amino acids. The germline V and J ends were trimmed by 5 bases and 0 bases, with 8 bases remaining between them. Germline loops: CDR1 LNHDA, CDR2 SQIVND (reference sequence). Written as DNA, the CDR3 is TGTGCCAGTAGTCGAGGGAGCTCCTACAATGAGCAGTTCTTC. Translated: CASSRGSSYNEQFF.

V gene TRBV11-2 combines with J gene TRBJ2-7; D gene ambiguous. Per the germline V gene, CDR1 is SGHAT and CDR2 is FQNNGV. The CDR3 length is 13 residues. V lost 1 base, J lost 0 bases, and 4 bases lay in between. The chain's CDR3 is CASSLGSSYEQYF. CDR3 nucleotide sequence: TGTGCCAGCAGCTTAGGGAGCTCCTACGAGCAGTACTTC.

This chain connects TRBV7-9 to TRBJ2-3; D may be TRBD2 (6 bases). This CDR3 spans 16 amino acids. CDR1 SEHNR and CDR2 FQNEAQ come from the germline V gene (reference sequence). V gave up 1 base and J gave up 0 bases, with 11 bases separating them. For the CDR3, the DNA is TGTGCCAGCAGCTTAGGGGGACTCCCTAGCACAGATACGCAGTATTTT. Its protein product is CASSLGGLPSTDTQYF. The full variable domain, rest sourced from reference TRBV7-9 and TRBJ2-3, is DTGVSQNPRHKITKRGQNVTFRCDPISEHNRLYWYRQTLGQGPEFLTYFQNEAQLEKSRLLSDRFSAERPKGSFSTLEIQRTEQGDSAMYLCASSLGGLPSTDTQYFGPGTRLTVL.

This clone occurred once. The genes are TRBV6-5 and TRBJ1-1, with 7 bases that match TRBD1. Trimming at V came to 5 bases and at J to 2 bases, leaving 8 bases not matched to a gene. Germline CDR1 is MNHEY and CDR2 is SVGAGI. The CDR3 contains 15 residues. This chain's CDR3 is CASSASDRVNTEAFF. CDR3 DNA sequence: TGTGCCAGCAGTGCCTCCGACAGGGTCAACACTGAAGCTTTCTTT.

The CDR3 nucleotides read TGTGCCAGTCAGCAGGGGTTGATGAATGAGCAGTTCTTC. Protein sequence: CASQQGLMNEQFF. J is TRBJ2-1 and V is TRBV27; perhaps TRBD1 as D (6 bases). V gave up 9 bases and J gave up 7 bases, with 16 bases separating them. This CDR3 has 13 residues. Germline CDR1 and CDR2: MNHEY and SMNVEV (reference sequence).

The chain uses TRBV7-9 and TRBJ2-7; TRBD2 agrees at 8 bases. Looked up from germline, CDR1 is SEHNR and CDR2 is FQNEAQ (reference sequence). V lost 0 bases to trimming and J lost 2 bases; unmatched junction nucleotides: 9. This CDR3 is 17 amino acids long. As DNA, the CDR3 is TGTGCCAGCAGCTTAGCTGTATCGGCGGGGGGCCCCTACGAGCAGTACTTC. It specifies CASSLAVSAGGPYEQYF.

This sequence joins TRBV30 and TRBJ1-1, with TRBD1 identical over 7 bases. V lost 2 bases and J lost 0; bases outside the gene matches: 9. Germline V gene data show CDR1 as GTSNPN and CDR2 as SVGIG (reference sequence). This CDR3 contains 16 residues. The CDR3 loop is CAWSLGTELMNTEAFF. The CDR3 coding sequence is TGTGCCTGGAGTCTCGGGACAGAACTTATGAACACTGAAGCTTTCTTT.

This clone was recorded only once. The CDR3 bases are TGTGCCATCAGTTCGGCGGGACTAGCGACCTACGAGCAGTACTTC. It is translated as CAISSAGLATYEQYF. The chain uses TRBV10-3 and TRBJ2-7; 10 nucleotides agree with TRBD2. This CDR3 is 15 amino acids long. The V gene's germline CDR1 is ENHRY and CDR2 SYGVKD. Losses at the gene ends were 5 bases for V and 2 bases for J; bases not matched to a gene: 6.

The V and J genes are TRBV7-2 and TRBJ1-2, with a possible D match to TRBD1 (5 bases). Germline assignment: CDR1 SGHTA and CDR2 FQGNSA. The germline V and J ends were trimmed by 5 bases and 9 bases, with 10 bases remaining between them. The CDR3 sequence is 11 residues long. In DNA, the CDR3 is TGTGCCAGCAGCGAAGGGGTTAGCTACACCTTC. Its translation is CASSEGVSYTF.

The rearrangement uses TRBV5-8 and TRBJ1-1; D call uncertain. CDR3 size: 16 residues. CDR1 SGHTS and CDR2 YDEGEE come from the germline V gene. The ends were cut back, 4 bases at V and 0 bases at J, with 16 bases in the middle. The CDR3 sequence: CASSHDYRAMNTEAFF. The CDR3 coding sequence is TGTGCCAGCAGCCACGACTACAGAGCCATGAACACTGAAGCTTTCTTT.

This sequence joins TRBV13 and TRBJ2-2, with 10 bases matching TRBD2. The CDR3 extends over 16 amino acids. V lost 5 bases and J lost 9; bases outside the gene matches: 12. In germline, CDR1 is PRHDT, CDR2 FYEKMQ (reference sequence). CDR3 sequence: CASSPASGGASWELFF. For the CDR3, the DNA is TGTGCCAGCAGCCCCGCTAGCGGGGGAGCTTCATGGGAGCTGTTTTTT.

As DNA, the CDR3 is TGCGCCAGCAGGGAGGGCACAGGGGTGAACACTGAAGCTTTCTTT. It is translated as CASREGTGVNTEAFF. The rearrangement uses TRBV4-3 and TRBJ1-1, with 7 bases aligning to TRBD1. CDR1 is LGHNA, CDR2 YSLEER, per germline. CDR3 length equals 15 residues. V shed 6 bases and J 0 bases; nucleotides not matched to a gene: 7.

The chain is built from TRBV4-1 and TRBJ2-5, with no clear D. CDR1 and CDR2 (germline): MGHRA, YSYEKL. This CDR3 is built from 15 residues. The V end lost 0 bases, the J end lost 2 bases, and 10 bases lay between the germline ends. The DNA of the CDR3 is TGCGCCAGCAGCCAAGAGTACCAGGAACAAGAGACCCAGTACTTC. Its protein product is CASSQEYQEQETQYF.

The gene calls are TRBV7-2 and TRBJ2-7; D ambiguous. V was shortened by 5 bases and J by 3 bases, with 5 bases between the two germline ends. The CDR3 length is 11 residues. Germline-derived CDR1 and CDR2 are SGHTA and FQGNSA. CDR3: CASSPNYEQYF. CDR3 DNA: TGTGCCAGCAGCCCAAACTACGAGCAGTACTTC.

This clone is labeled large. The chain is built from TRBV13 and TRBJ2-1; D perhaps matches TRBD2 (6 bases). The CDR3 sequence is 14 residues long. Trimming left V 4 bases short and J 5 bases short, with 12 bases between. Germline V gene data show CDR1 as PRHDT and CDR2 as FYEKMQ (reference sequence). CDR3 sequence: CASSWRATDNEQFF. For the CDR3, the DNA is TGTGCCAGCAGCTGGAGGGCAACCGACAATGAGCAGTTCTTC.

V usage is TRBV5-1 and J usage is TRBJ1-1; weak D call: TRBD1 (6 bases). V was trimmed by 0 bases and J by 2 bases, leaving 14 bases between them. The CDR3 has 16 amino acids. CDR1 and CDR2 (germline): SGHRS, YFSETQ. The CDR3 DNA sequence: TGCGCCAGCAGCTTGGCCACTCAGGGGCCTAACACTGAAGCTTTCTTT. Amino acids: CASSLATQGPNTEAFF.

This rearrangement joins TRBV4-1 to TRBJ2-7; TRBD2 matches at 13 bases. The germline gives CDR1 MGHRA, CDR2 YSYEKL. V was pared by 3 bases and J by 3 bases, with 5 bases of the junction left unmatched. This CDR3 has 16 residues. The CDR3 DNA sequence: TGCGCCAGCAGCCACCAGACTAGCGGGGGGCACTACGAGCAGTACTTC. Protein sequence: CASSHQTSGGHYEQYF.

J is TRBJ2-7 and V is TRBV7-6, with D tentatively TRBD2 (5 bases). The CDR3 runs 14 residues. Trimming stripped 2 bases from V and 4 bases from J, with 12 bases between. Germline V gives CDR1 SGHVS, CDR2 FNYEAQ. CDR3 in DNA: TGTGCCAGCAGCTTATGGGAGAGGGATTACGAGCAGTACTTC. This encodes CASSLWERDYEQYF.

J is TRBJ1-2 and V is TRBV6-5; D not resolved. The germline V gene encodes CDR1 MNHEY and CDR2 SVGAGI. The CDR3 has 13 residues. The V end was cut by 5 bases, the J end by 4 bases, with 11 bases between. The CDR3 DNA reads TGTGCCAGCAGTGACACGCTGAGCTATGGCTACACCTTC. Protein product: CASSDTLSYGYTF.

This clone was detected only a few times. The genes are TRBV4-2 and TRBJ2-6, with TRBD1 matching over 10 bases. V lost 4 bases and J lost 4; bases outside the gene matches: 7. The CDR3 spans 17 residues. Looked up from germline, CDR1 is LGHNA and CDR2 is YNFKEQ. CDR3 coding DNA: TGTGCCAGCAGCCGGGGGGACAGGGGCACAGGGGCCAACGTCCTGACTTTC. It is translated as CASSRGDRGTGANVLTF.